This T cell receptor (beta chain) was profiled in a study of post-analysis software for immune sequencing data. Trimming took off 2 bases at V and 0 bases at J, with 9 bases between the two ends. This CDR3 region has 15 residues. Germline CDR1 is SGHTA and CDR2 is FQGNSA. Carried by the TCR beta cDNA libraries were unique molecular identifiers. Between roughly 1 and 10 million T cells gave rise to some 450,000 cDNA molecules. TCRdb re-analysed the PCR reads in MiXCR, keeping a single row per CDR3 protein. The sample has around 700,000 distinct CDR3 sequences; 55% to 60% are singletons. General observations from the study: About five TRBV segments appeared more often in patients than in controls, and TRBV5-6, TRBV5-1 and TRBV20-1 were among these. Under F measure analysis, samples from one preparation batch co-clustered strongly. Controls had significantly higher normalized Chao1 diversity than multiple sclerosis patients.

As concerns this clonotype: Its antigen is as yet unknown.

This chain uses TRBV7-2 with TRBJ2-3; D call uncertain. The sequence derives from a girl aged 2 to 10 with multiple sclerosis. The sample consisted of blood. The CDR3 loop reads CASSLTLGSTDTQYF. The CDR3 DNA sequence: TGTGCCAGCAGCTTAACGTTGGGGAGCACAGATACGCAGTATTTT.